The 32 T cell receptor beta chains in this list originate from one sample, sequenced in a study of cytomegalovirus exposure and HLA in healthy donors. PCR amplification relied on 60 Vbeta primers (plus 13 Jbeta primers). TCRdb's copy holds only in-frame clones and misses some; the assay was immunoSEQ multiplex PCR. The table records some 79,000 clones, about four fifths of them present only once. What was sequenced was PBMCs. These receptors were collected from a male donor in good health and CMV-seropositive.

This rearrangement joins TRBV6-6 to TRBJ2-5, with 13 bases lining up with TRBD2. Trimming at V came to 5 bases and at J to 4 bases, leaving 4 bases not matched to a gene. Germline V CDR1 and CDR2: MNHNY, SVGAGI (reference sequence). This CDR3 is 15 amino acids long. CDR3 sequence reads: CASSRTSGGRETQYF. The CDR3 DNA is TGTGCCAGCAGTCGGACTAGCGGGGGTAGAGAGACCCAGTACTTC.

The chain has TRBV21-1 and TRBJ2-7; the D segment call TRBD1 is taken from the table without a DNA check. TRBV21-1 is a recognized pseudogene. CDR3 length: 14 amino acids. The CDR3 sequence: CASRRQGLRMVQYF. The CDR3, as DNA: TGTGCCAGCCGAAGACAGGGGCTTAGAATGGTGCAGTACTTC.

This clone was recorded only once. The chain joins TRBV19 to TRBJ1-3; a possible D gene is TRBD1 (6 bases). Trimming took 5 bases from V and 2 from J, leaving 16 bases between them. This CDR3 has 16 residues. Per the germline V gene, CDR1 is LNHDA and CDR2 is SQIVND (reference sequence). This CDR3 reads CASSGASRGTGNTIYF. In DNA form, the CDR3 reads TGTGCCAGTAGTGGAGCTTCCAGGGGTACTGGAAACACCATATATTTT.

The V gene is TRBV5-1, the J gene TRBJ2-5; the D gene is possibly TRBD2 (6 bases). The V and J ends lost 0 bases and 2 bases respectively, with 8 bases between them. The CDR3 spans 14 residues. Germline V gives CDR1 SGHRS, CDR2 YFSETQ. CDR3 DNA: TGCGCCAGCAGCTTGGATGGGACTCAAGAGACCCAGTACTTC. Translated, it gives CASSLDGTQETQYF.

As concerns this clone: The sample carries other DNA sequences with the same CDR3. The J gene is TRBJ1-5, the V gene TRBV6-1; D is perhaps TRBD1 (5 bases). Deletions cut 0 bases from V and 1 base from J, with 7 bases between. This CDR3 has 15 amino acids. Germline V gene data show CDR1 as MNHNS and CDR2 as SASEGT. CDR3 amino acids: CASSEASGSNQPQHF. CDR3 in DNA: TGTGCCAGCAGTGAAGCCTCAGGGAGCAATCAGCCCCAGCATTTT.

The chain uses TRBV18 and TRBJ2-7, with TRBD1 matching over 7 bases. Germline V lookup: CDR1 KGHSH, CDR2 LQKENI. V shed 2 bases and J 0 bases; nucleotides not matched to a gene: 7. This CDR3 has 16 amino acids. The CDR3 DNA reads TGTGCCAGCTCACCAGAGACAGGGACCCTCTCCTACGAGCAGTACTTC. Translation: CASSPETGTLSYEQYF.

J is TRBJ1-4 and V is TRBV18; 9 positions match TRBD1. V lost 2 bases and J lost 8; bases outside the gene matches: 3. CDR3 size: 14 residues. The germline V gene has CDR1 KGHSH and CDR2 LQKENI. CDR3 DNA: TGTGCCAGCTCACCAGGGGACAGGGTCGAAAAACTGTTTTTT. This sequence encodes CASSPGDRVEKLFF. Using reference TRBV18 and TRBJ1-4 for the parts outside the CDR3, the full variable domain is NAGVMQNPRHLVRRRGQEARLRCSPMKGHSHVYWYRQLPEEGLKFMVYLQKENIIDESGMPKERFSAEFPKEGPSILRIQQVVRGDSAAYFCASSPGDRVEKLFFGSGTQLSVL.

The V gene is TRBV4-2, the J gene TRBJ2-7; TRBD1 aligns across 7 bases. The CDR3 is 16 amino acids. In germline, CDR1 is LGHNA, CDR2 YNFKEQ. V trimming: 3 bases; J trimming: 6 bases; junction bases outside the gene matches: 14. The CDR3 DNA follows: TGTGCCAGCAGCCATTCGACAGGGTCTTTACGAATCGAGCAGTACTTC. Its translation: CASSHSTGSLRIEQYF.

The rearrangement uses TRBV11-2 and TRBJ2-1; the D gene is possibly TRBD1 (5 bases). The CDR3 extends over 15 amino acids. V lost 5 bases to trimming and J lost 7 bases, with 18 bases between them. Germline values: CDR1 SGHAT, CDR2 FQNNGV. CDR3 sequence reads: CASSMGQGLRNEQFF. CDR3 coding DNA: TGTGCCAGCAGCATGGGCCAGGGTTTAAGGAATGAGCAGTTCTTC.

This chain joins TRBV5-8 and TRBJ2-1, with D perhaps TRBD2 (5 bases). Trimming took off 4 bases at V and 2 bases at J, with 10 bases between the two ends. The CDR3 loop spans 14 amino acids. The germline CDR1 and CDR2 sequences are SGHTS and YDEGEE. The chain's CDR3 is CASSHAGTYNEQFF. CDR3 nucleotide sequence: TGTGCCAGCAGCCACGCCGGGACCTACAATGAGCAGTTCTTC. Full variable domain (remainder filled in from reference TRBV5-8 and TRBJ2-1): EAGVTQSPTHLIKTRGQQATLRCSPISGHTSVYWYQQALGLGLQFLLWYDEGEERNRGNFPPRFSGRQFPNYSSELNVNALELEDSALYLCASSHAGTYNEQFFGPGTRLTVL.

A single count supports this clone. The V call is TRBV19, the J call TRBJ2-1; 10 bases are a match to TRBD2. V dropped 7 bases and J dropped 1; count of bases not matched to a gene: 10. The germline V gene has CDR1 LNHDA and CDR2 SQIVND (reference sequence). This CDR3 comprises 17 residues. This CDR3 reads CASKALAGMPSYNEQFF. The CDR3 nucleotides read TGTGCCAGTAAGGCACTAGCGGGAATGCCTTCCTACAATGAGCAGTTCTTC.

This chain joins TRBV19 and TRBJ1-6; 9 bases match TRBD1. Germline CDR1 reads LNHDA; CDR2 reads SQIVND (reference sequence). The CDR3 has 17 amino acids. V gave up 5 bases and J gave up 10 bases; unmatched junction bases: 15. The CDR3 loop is CASSGDRVTGLSSPLHF. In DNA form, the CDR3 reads TGTGCCAGTAGTGGGGACAGGGTGACAGGACTATCATCACCCCTCCACTTT.

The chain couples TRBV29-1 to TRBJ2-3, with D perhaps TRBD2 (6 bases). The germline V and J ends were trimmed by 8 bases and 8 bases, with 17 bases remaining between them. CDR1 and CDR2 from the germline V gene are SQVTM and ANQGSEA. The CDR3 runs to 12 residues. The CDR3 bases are TGCAGCCTCGGAGGGGCCGGGGGTACGCAGTATTTT. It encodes CSLGGAGGTQYF.

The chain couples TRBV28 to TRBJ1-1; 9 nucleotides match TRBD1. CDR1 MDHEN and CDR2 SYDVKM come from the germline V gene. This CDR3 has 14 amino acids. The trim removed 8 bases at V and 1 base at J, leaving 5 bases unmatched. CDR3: CASRSGQGNTEAFF. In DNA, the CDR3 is TGTGCCAGCCGTTCGGGACAGGGGAACACTGAAGCTTTCTTT.

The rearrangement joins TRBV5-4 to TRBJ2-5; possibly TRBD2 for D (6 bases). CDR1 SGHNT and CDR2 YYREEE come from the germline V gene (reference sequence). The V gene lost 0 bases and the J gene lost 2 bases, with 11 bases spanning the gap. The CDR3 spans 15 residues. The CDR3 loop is CASSLAGRWQETQYF. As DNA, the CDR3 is TGTGCCAGCAGCTTGGCGGGGAGGTGGCAAGAGACCCAGTACTTC.

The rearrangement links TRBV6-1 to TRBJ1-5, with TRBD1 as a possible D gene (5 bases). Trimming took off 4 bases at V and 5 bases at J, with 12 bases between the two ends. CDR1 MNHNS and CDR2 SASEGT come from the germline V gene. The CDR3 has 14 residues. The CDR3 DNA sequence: TGTGCCAGCAGTGGGTCAGGGTGGGATCAGCCCCAGCATTTT. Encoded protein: CASSGSGWDQPQHF.

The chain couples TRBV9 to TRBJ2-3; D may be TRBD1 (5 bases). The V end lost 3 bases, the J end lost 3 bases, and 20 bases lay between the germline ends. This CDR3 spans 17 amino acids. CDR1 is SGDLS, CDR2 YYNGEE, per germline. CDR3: CASSARQGWGLTDTQYF. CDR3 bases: TGTGCCAGCAGCGCCCGGCAGGGCTGGGGTTTGACAGATACGCAGTATTTT.

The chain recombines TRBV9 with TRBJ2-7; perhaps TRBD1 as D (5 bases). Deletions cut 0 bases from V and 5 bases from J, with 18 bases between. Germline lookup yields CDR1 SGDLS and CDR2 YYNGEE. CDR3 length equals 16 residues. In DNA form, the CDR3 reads TGTGCCAGCAGCGTAGGAGGCAGGGAAAATCCTAACGAGCAGTACTTC. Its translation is CASSVGGRENPNEQYF.

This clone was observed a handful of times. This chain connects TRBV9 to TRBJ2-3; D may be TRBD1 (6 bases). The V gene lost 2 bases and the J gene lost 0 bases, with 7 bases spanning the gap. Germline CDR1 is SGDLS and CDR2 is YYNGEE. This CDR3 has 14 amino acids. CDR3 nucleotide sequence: TGTGCCAGCAGCGTGGGGGCTAGCACAGATACGCAGTATTTT. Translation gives CASSVGASTDTQYF.

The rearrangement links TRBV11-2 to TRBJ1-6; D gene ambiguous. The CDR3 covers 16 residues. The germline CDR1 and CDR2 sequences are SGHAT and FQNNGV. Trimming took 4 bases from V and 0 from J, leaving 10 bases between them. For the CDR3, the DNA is TGTGCCAGCAGCTCAAGACCTAGCTCCTATAATTCACCCCTCCACTTT. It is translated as CASSSRPSSYNSPLHF.

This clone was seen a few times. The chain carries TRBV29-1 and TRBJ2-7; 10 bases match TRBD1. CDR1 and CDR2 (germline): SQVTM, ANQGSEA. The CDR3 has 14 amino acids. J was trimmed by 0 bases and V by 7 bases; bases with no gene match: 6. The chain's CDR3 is CSASGQGDSYEQYF. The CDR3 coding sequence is TGCAGCGCGAGTGGACAGGGGGACTCCTACGAGCAGTACTTC.

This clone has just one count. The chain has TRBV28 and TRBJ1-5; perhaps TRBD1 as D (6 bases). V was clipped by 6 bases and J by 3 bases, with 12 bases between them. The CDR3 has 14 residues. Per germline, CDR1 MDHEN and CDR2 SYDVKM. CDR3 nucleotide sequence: TGTGCCAGCAGGGGACAATTGGACAATCAGCCCCAGCATTTT. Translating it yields CASRGQLDNQPQHF.

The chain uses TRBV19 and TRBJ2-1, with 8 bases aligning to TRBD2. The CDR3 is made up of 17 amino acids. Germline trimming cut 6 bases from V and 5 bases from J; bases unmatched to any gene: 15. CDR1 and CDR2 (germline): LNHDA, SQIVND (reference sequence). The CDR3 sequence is CASSPPPHGGANNEQFF. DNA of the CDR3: TGTGCCAGTAGCCCCCCCCCTCACGGGGGGGCAAACAATGAGCAGTTCTTC.

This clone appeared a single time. CDR3 bases: TGTGCCAGCAGCGTAGATCGTCCGGGGGGGTACACAGATACGCAGTATTTT. Translation gives CASSVDRPGGYTDTQYF. The chain recombines TRBV9 with TRBJ2-3; TRBD2 aligns across 8 bases. Per germline, CDR1 SGDLS and CDR2 YYNGEE. V lost 0 bases and J lost 2; bases outside the gene matches: 8. The CDR3 covers 17 residues.

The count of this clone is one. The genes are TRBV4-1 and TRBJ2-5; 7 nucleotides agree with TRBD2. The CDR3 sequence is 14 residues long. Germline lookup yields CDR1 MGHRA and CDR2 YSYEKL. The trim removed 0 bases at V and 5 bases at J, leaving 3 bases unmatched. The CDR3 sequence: CASSQDGGMETQYF. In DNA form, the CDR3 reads TGCGCCAGCAGCCAAGACGGGGGGATGGAGACCCAGTACTTC.

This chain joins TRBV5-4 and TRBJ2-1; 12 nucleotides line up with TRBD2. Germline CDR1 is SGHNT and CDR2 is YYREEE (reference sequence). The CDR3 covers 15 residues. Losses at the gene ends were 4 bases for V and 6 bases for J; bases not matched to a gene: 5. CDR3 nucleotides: TGTGCCAGCAGCAACCGACTAGCGGGAGCCAATGAGCAGTTCTTC. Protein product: CASSNRLAGANEQFF. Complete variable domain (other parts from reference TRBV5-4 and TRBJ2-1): ETGVTQSPTHLIKTRGQQVTLRCSSQSGHNTVSWYQQALGQGPQFIFQYYREEENGRGNFPPRFSGLQFPNYSSELNVNALELDDSALYLCASSNRLAGANEQFFGPGTRLTVL.

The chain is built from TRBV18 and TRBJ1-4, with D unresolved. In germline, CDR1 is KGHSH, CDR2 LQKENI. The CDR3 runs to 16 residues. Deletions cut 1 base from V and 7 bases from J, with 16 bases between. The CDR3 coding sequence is TGTGCCAGCTCACCACGCGGGCAGGCAGGAGTTGAAAAACTGTTTTTT. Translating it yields CASSPRGQAGVEKLFF.

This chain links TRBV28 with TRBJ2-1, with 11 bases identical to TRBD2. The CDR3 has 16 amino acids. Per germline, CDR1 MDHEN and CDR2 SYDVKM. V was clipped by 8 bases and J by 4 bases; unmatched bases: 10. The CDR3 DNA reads TGTGCCAGCCTACCTCCGGGACTAGCGGATTACAATGAGCAGTTCTTC. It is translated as CASLPPGLADYNEQFF.

As DNA, the CDR3 is TGTGCCAGCAGCTTCTCCGGGACAGTCTCCTACGAGCAGTACTTC. Translated, it gives CASSFSGTVSYEQYF. J is TRBJ2-7 and V is TRBV7-2; TRBD1 agrees at 7 bases. The CDR3 consists of 15 residues. V shed 3 bases, J shed 0 bases, and the junction held 5 bases outside the gene matches. In germline, CDR1 is SGHTA, CDR2 FQGNSA.

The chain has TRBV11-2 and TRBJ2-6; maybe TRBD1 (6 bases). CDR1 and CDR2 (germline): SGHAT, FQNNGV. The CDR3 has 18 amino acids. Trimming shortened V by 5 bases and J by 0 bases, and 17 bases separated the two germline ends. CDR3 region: CASSPGEPWSSGANVLTF. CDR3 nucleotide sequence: TGTGCCAGCAGCCCAGGGGAGCCCTGGTCCTCTGGGGCCAACGTCCTGACTTTC.

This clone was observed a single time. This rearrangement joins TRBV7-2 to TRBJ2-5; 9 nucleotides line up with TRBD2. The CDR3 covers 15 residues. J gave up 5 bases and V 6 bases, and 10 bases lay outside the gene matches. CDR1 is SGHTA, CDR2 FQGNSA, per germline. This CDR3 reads CASSYPAGGRETQYF. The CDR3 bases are TGTGCCAGCAGTTACCCGGCGGGGGGGAGGGAGACCCAGTACTTC.

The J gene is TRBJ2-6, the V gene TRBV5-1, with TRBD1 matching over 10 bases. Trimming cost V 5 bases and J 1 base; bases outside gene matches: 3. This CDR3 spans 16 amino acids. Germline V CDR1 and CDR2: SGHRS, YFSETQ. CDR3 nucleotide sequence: TGCGCCAGCAGGGGGACAGGGGAGTCTGGGGCCAACGTCCTGACTTTC. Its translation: CASRGTGESGANVLTF.